Listed here are 32 T cell receptor beta chains from one sample, sequenced in a study of T cells in Graves' hyperthyroidism and ophthalmopathy. Amplified regions were TCR beta CDR3 sequences from RNA transcripts. During a first-round RT-PCR of the TCR CDR3, the HTBI primer set was used. TCRdb recomputed calls from the multiplex PCR reads with MiXCR, one row per CDR3 protein. The sample includes hundreds of thousands of distinct CDR3 sequences, more than 20% of them seen just once. Source material: blood. All receptors derive from a man aged 30 to 45 with Graves' ophthalmopathy.

The chain employs TRBV7-9 and TRBJ2-7; no clear D gene. The CDR3 loop spans 12 amino acids. The V gene lost 5 bases and the J gene lost 5 bases, with 10 bases spanning the gap. The germline V gene has CDR1 SEHNR and CDR2 FQNEAQ (reference sequence). CDR3 region: CASSRAEDEQYF. In DNA form, the CDR3 reads TGTGCCAGCAGCCGGGCTGAGGACGAGCAGTACTTC.

The chain is built from TRBV20-1 and TRBJ2-7; D perhaps matches TRBD2 (7 bases). Trimming took off 6 bases at V and 3 bases at J, with 21 bases between the two ends. CDR1 and CDR2 (germline): DFQATT, SNEGSKA (reference sequence). This CDR3 has 15 residues. CDR3 nucleotide sequence: TGCAGTGCCTATGGGGGGGGCAGGGGAGGCTACGAGCAGTACTTC. It translates to CSAYGGGRGGYEQYF.

This clonotype was found many times. The genes are TRBV2 and TRBJ2-7; TRBD1 matches at 10 bases. The CDR3 sequence is 13 residues long. The J segment lost 5 bases and the V segment lost 4 bases, leaving 2 bases of the junction unmatched. Germline CDR1 reads SNHLY; CDR2 reads FYNNEI. The CDR3 loop reads CASSGDRGHEQYF. The DNA for the CDR3 is TGTGCCAGCAGTGGGGACAGGGGACACGAGCAGTACTTC.

J is TRBJ2-1 and V is TRBV6-5, with 9 bases lining up with TRBD2. Per germline, CDR1 MNHEY and CDR2 SVGAGI. The CDR3 runs 17 residues. V lost 0 bases, J lost 8 bases, and 11 bases stayed unmatched. The CDR3 sequence: CASSYSMASGASDEQFF. CDR3 bases: TGTGCCAGCAGTTACTCGATGGCTAGCGGGGCCTCGGATGAGCAGTTCTTC.

This clonotype was recorded many times. In DNA, the CDR3 is TGTGCCAGCAGGAGACCGGGACCTTACTACGAGCAGTACTTC. Amino acids: CASRRPGPYYEQYF. The V and J genes are TRBV6-1 and TRBJ2-7, with D perhaps given as TRBD1 or TRBD2 (5 bases each). CDR1 is MNHNS, CDR2 SASEGT, per germline. The CDR3 consists of 14 residues. V lost 6 bases and J 3 bases, leaving 15 bases between the germline ends.

There are a few counts of this clonotype. The genes are TRBV24-1 and TRBJ2-7, with D possibly called TRBD1 or TRBD2 (5 bases each). Trimming took 3 bases from V and 9 from J, leaving 17 bases between them. This CDR3 comprises 14 residues. Germline V CDR1 and CDR2: KGHDR, SFDVKD. CDR3 nucleotides: TGTGCCACCAGTGATGCTGGGACGGAAACGGGGCAGTACTTC. Its translation: CATSDAGTETGQYF.

This clonotype was detected a few times. CDR3 nucleotide sequence: TGCAGTGTCTTTGCGGGAGGGGACAATGAGCAGTTCTTC. Protein product: CSVFAGGDNEQFF. The chain employs TRBV20-1 and TRBJ2-1; 9 nucleotides match TRBD2. In germline, CDR1 is DFQATT, CDR2 SNEGSKA (reference sequence). This CDR3 has 13 amino acids. Germline trimming cut 7 bases from V and 5 bases from J; bases unmatched to any gene: 6.

J is TRBJ2-3 and V is TRBV4-1, with unresolved D. Deletions cut 1 base from V and 2 bases from J, with 7 bases between. Germline CDR1 is MGHRA and CDR2 is YSYEKL. The CDR3 is made up of 14 amino acids. For the CDR3, the DNA is TGCGCCAGCAGCCAAGTCGCCACCACAGATACGCAGTATTTT. This codes for CASSQVATTDTQYF.

The rearrangement uses TRBV27 and TRBJ2-7, with 10 bases fitting TRBD1. Germline trimming cut 6 bases from V and 6 bases from J; bases unmatched to any gene: 5. The CDR3 is 13 amino acids. Germline CDR1 reads MNHEY; CDR2 reads SMNVEV (reference sequence). The DNA for the CDR3 is TGTGCCAGCAGCTGGACAGGGGGGCTCGAGCAGTACTTC. Amino acids: CASSWTGGLEQYF.

CDR3 region: CASSPDLGGSDYGYTF. CDR3 DNA sequence: TGCGCCAGCAGCCCCGACTTGGGGGGGAGCGACTATGGCTACACCTTC. The rearrangement joins TRBV5-1 to TRBJ1-2; a weak D match, TRBD1 (5 bases). Per the germline V gene, CDR1 is SGHRS and CDR2 is YFSETQ. The CDR3 is 16 amino acids. Trimming cost V 4 bases and J 3 bases, with 19 bases left between them.

This clonotype was seen only a few times. The CDR3 sequence is CASSGVGQAATYEQYF. Here the CDR3 DNA reads TGCGCCAGCAGTGGGGTGGGACAGGCCGCGACCTACGAGCAGTACTTC. The genes are TRBV10-1 and TRBJ2-7; 8 bases are a match to TRBD1. CDR3 size: 16 residues. The trim removed 4 bases at V and 2 bases at J, leaving 10 bases unmatched. Germline V gives CDR1 WNHNN, CDR2 SYGVQD (reference sequence).

The table lists this clonotype with a few counts. The chain uses TRBV20-1 and TRBJ2-2; TRBD1 is a possible D gene (5 bases). Per germline, CDR1 DFQATT and CDR2 SNEGSKA (reference sequence). Trimming left V 2 bases short and J 7 bases short, with 8 bases between. This CDR3 comprises 12 residues. The DNA of the CDR3 is TGCAGTGCTAGATATACAGGCGGGGAGCTGTTTTTT. Residues: CSARYTGGELFF.

This clonotype came up a few times. The chain has TRBV15 and TRBJ1-4; a possible D gene is TRBD1 (6 bases). CDR3 size: 18 residues. Germline V gene sequence: CDR1 LNHNV, CDR2 YYDKDF (reference sequence). Trimming took 2 bases from V and 3 from J, leaving 19 bases between them. CDR3 bases: TGTGCCACCAGCAGATGGGGGGCAGGGTTGTCGTCTAATGAAAAACTGTTTTTT. This codes for CATSRWGAGLSSNEKLFF.

Concerning this clonotype: Mismatch with germline at one junction end may stem from a read error. The chain is built from TRBV10-3 and TRBJ1-5; no firm D call. Per the germline V gene, CDR1 is ENHRY and CDR2 is SYGVKD. This CDR3 has 13 residues. CDR3 DNA sequence: TGTGCCAGCAGTGAAGCGCCCAATCAGCCCCAGCATTTT. This translates into CASSEAPNQPQHF.

V gene TRBV7-2 combines with J gene TRBJ2-5, with TRBD1 as a possible D gene (6 bases). The germline V gene has CDR1 SGHTA and CDR2 FQGNSA. Trimming stripped 8 bases from V and 5 bases from J, with 12 bases between. This CDR3 region has 12 residues. The CDR3 is CASGRDIETQYF. CDR3 in DNA: TGTGCCAGCGGTCGGGACATTGAGACCCAGTACTTC.

This clonotype was picked up many times. J is TRBJ2-7 and V is TRBV12-3 or TRBV12-4; D ambiguous. The CDR3 has 17 amino acids. Trimming removed 1 base from V and 1 base from J, with 17 bases in between. DNA for the CDR3: TGTGCCAGCAGTTTAGGGGCAGACCCCAAGCCTTCCTACGAGCAGTACTTC. Translation gives CASSLGADPKPSYEQYF.

The chain has TRBV27 and TRBJ1-3; a weak D match, TRBD1 (5 bases). V lost 8 bases and J 0 bases, leaving 23 bases between the germline ends. Germline V CDR1 and CDR2: MNHEY, SMNVEV (reference sequence). The CDR3 runs to 18 residues. The chain's CDR3 is CASGVRGGTPSSGNTIYF. DNA of the CDR3: TGTGCCAGCGGTGTCCGGGGCGGGACTCCATCCTCTGGAAACACCATATATTTT.

This chain joins TRBV6-1 and TRBJ1-6, with 9 positions matching TRBD1. The ends lost 11 bases at V and 11 bases at J; junction bases unmatched: 10. The CDR3 runs 13 residues. Germline V gene sequence: CDR1 MNHNS, CDR2 SASEGT. Here the CDR3 DNA reads TGTGCCGGCCGAGGACAGGGGAGTGCACCCCTCCACTTT. The encoded protein is CAGRGQGSAPLHF.

In its sample, this clonotype was seen a few times. This chain joins TRBV3-1 and TRBJ2-1; the D gene is possibly TRBD2 (5 bases). The CDR3 extends over 14 amino acids. With 4 bases removed from V and 4 bases from J, the gap between germline ends came to 11 bases. Germline V gene lookup returns CDR1 LGHDT and CDR2 YNNKEL (reference sequence). CDR3 sequence (DNA): TGTGCCAGCAGCCTCAGAGGACTTTACAATGAGCAGTTCTTC. Its protein product is CASSLRGLYNEQFF.

The J gene is TRBJ1-5, the V gene TRBV6-5, with D hard to call. This CDR3 region has 14 residues. The germline gives CDR1 MNHEY, CDR2 SVGAGI. Trimming removed 2 bases from V and 4 bases from J, with 9 bases in between. The CDR3 DNA reads as TGTGCCAGCAGTTACGTGGGCAGTAATCAGCCCCAGCATTTT. It translates to CASSYVGSNQPQHF.

This clonotype was counted at least ten times. This chain joins TRBV30 and TRBJ2-1, with 12 bases identical to TRBD2. The CDR3 covers 14 residues. Germline loops: CDR1 GTSNPN, CDR2 SVGIG (reference sequence). The V segment lost 0 bases and the J segment 6 bases; nucleotides outside the gene matches: 0. The CDR3 loop is CAWSVTSGSNEQFF. CDR3 nucleotide sequence: TGTGCCTGGAGTGTGACTAGCGGGAGCAATGAGCAGTTCTTC.

Regarding this clonotype: At one of its ends the junction is not consistent with the germline gene, which may arise from a read error. This chain uses TRBV4-2 with TRBJ2-5; 7 bases line up with TRBD2. Germline CDR1 and CDR2: LGHNA and YNFKEQ. The CDR3 sequence is 16 residues long. The CDR3 DNA sequence: TGTGTCAGCAGCCAAAGGAGTACTAGCGACCAAGAGACCCAGTACTTC. Protein sequence: CVSSQRSTSDQETQYF.

The gene calls are TRBV20-1 and TRBJ2-1; TRBD1 matches 7 bases. The CDR3 sequence is 16 residues long. With 1 base clipped from V and 4 bases from J, the junction kept 10 bases outside the gene matches. Germline V lookup: CDR1 DFQATT, CDR2 SNEGSKA (reference sequence). The CDR3 nucleotides read TGCAGTGCTAGAGCCTATGACAGGGACGGATACAATGAGCAGTTCTTC. Its protein is CSARAYDRDGYNEQFF.

The chain uses TRBV4-1 and TRBJ2-7; D is unresolved. Germline CDR1 MGHRA, CDR2 YSYEKL. The CDR3 has 15 amino acids. Trimming left V 2 bases short and J 0 bases short, with 11 bases between. The CDR3 protein is CASSQRYAGSYEQYF. CDR3 nucleotide sequence: TGCGCCAGCAGCCAAAGGTACGCCGGCTCCTACGAGCAGTACTTC.

This clonotype was seen ten or more times. This chain links TRBV7-9 with TRBJ1-2; possibly TRBD1 for D (5 bases). The CDR3 is 13 amino acids. Trimming took 1 base from V and 6 from J, leaving 9 bases between them. CDR1 is SEHNR, CDR2 FQNEAQ, per germline (reference sequence). The DNA for the CDR3 is TGTGCCAGCAGCTTAGACAGGTCTCATGGCTACACCTTC. Its translation is CASSLDRSHGYTF.

A remark on this clonotype: As the CDR3 is not closed by the conserved phenylalanine or tryptophan, this likely results from a read error. The chain is built from TRBV20-1 and TRBJ1-5; D is possibly TRBD1 (6 bases). The length of the CDR3 is 12 residues. V was cut by 7 bases and J by 6 bases, with 13 bases left in between. Germline values: CDR1 DFQATT, CDR2 SNEGSKA (reference sequence). The CDR3 protein is CSVRGGVQPQHL. The CDR3 coding sequence is TGCAGTGTCAGAGGGGGGGTTCAGCCCCAGCATCTT.

V gene TRBV6-1 combines with J gene TRBJ2-3; 10 bases fit TRBD1. The CDR3 sequence is 16 residues long. Losses at the gene ends were 5 bases for V and 4 bases for J; bases not matched to a gene: 9. Per germline, CDR1 MNHNS and CDR2 SASEGT. The CDR3: CASSRYSGQGSDTQYF. The CDR3 bases are TGTGCCAGCAGTCGCTATTCGGGACAGGGGTCAGATACGCAGTATTTT.

This clonotype was seen ten or more times. V and J are TRBV28 and TRBJ1-5; unclear D gene. The ends were cut back, 5 bases at V and 6 bases at J, with 20 bases in the middle. The V gene's germline CDR1 is MDHEN and CDR2 SYDVKM. The CDR3 contains 16 residues. CDR3 sequence (DNA): TGTGCCAGCAGTAAAGGTGAGAGGCTCAGGCTTCAGCCCCAGCATTTT. Encoded protein: CASSKGERLRLQPQHF.

This clonotype has more than one count but fewer than ten. The V and J genes are TRBV2 and TRBJ1-4, with D unresolved. The V gene lost 4 bases and the J gene lost 4 bases, with 10 bases spanning the gap. The CDR3 consists of 14 residues. Germline CDR1 reads SNHLY; CDR2 reads FYNNEI. Written as DNA, the CDR3 is TGTGCCAGCAGTGTAGTTAGGGTTAATGAAAAACTGTTTTTT. This sequence encodes CASSVVRVNEKLFF.

This clonotype was picked up a small number of times. The CDR3 here is CASSGGGGLRKFF. Written as DNA, the CDR3 is TGTGCCAGCAGCGGAGGCGGGGGCCTAAGGAAGTTCTTC. The chain links TRBV13 to TRBJ2-1, with D perhaps TRBD2 (7 bases). This CDR3 region has 13 residues. Trimming shortened V by 5 bases and J by 14 bases, and 19 bases separated the two germline ends. The germline V gene encodes CDR1 PRHDT and CDR2 FYEKMQ (reference sequence).

Many counts were recorded for this clonotype. V and J are TRBV11-2 and TRBJ2-1; 7 nucleotides align to TRBD1. Losses at the gene ends were 7 bases for V and 6 bases for J; bases not matched to a gene: 6. The CDR3 totals 13 residues. CDR1 and CDR2 from the germline V gene are SGHAT and FQNNGV. CDR3 in DNA: TGTGCCAGCAATACAGGGGTAAGCAATGAGCAGTTCTTC. Its translation is CASNTGVSNEQFF.

The gene calls are TRBV4-1 and TRBJ1-1, with D maybe TRBD1 (5 bases). The CDR3 is made up of 15 amino acids. V shed 1 base and J shed 1 base, with 10 bases lying between them. Germline CDR1 and CDR2: MGHRA and YSYEKL. This CDR3 is CASSQVFRENTEAFF. The CDR3 DNA reads TGCGCCAGCAGCCAAGTGTTCAGGGAGAACACTGAAGCTTTCTTT.